Detailed here is one T cell receptor (beta chain). Antigen specificity is unknown. These data originate in a study of CD8 T cells in ankylosing spondylitis. Regarding the study as a whole: Disease-linked clones bore a CD8+ phenotype, appearing relatively rarely in peripheral blood. Disease-linked clones were reportedly significantly enriched in matched ankylosing spondylitis synovial fluid. Before this, some motif variants had been reported in reactive arthritis synovial fluid and blood.

Scientists made TCR beta libraries using quantitative 5'-RACE with molecular barcodes. TCRdb analysed the 5' RACE reads with MiXCR anew, one entry per CDR3 protein. The repertoire holds around 150,000 distinct CDR3 sequences, with 9.5% to 13% as singletons. The ends were cut back, 1 base at V and 3 bases at J, with 19 bases in the middle. The CDR3 is made up of 17 amino acids. Germline V gene data show CDR1 as SGHVS and CDR2 as FQNEAQ. The receptor was isolated from a male donor with ankylosing spondylitis or in good health (not recorded which). Material for sequencing was blood, either unsorted or a sorted T cell fraction (not recorded which). This chain joins TRBV7-8 and TRBJ2-7; D may be TRBD2 (6 bases). As DNA, the CDR3 is TGTGCCAGCAGCTTAGACTACGGAGGGAATAGCTACTACGAGCAGTACTTC. Translation gives CASSLDYGGNSYYEQYF.